Reported below is one TCR beta chain. The antigen is undetermined. Profiling relied on immunoSEQ multiplex PCR, and the TCRdb table lists in-frame clones only, not all of them. This table has tens of thousands of clones, under 90% appearing once. The data originate from a study of a mutant IDH1 vaccine in newly diagnosed glioma. Time point: week 23, last vaccination. Every vaccination contained 300 ug of the mutant IDH1 20-mer peptide and was paired with topical imiquimod. The CDR3 contains 14 residues. V dropped 6 bases and J dropped 9 bases, with 18 bases sitting between them. In germline, CDR1 is SEHNR, CDR2 FQNEAQ (reference sequence).

The material sequenced was PBMCs, taken from a glioma patient whose treatment included an IDH1 peptide vaccine. The chain carries TRBV7-9 and TRBJ2-1; the D gene is possibly TRBD1 (6 bases). The TCR originated in a man between 18 and 29 years old with glioma. In DNA, the CDR3 is TGTGCCAGCAGTCCGACAGGACCCTTGCTTGAGCAGTTCTTC. Its protein is CASSPTGPLLEQFF.